This TCR beta chain was captured by sequencing in a study of cytomegalovirus exposure and HLA in healthy donors. PCR involved 60 Vbeta and 13 Jbeta primers. TCRdb keeps only in-frame clones here, not all; method: immunoSEQ multiplex PCR. The repertoire holds around 130,000 clones, with more than 60% as singletons. Broader study findings: A later analysis found TCR association rates differed by HLA locus, highest for DRB1 and lowest for HLA-C.

This CDR3 contains 13 residues. From germline, CDR1 is SGHTS and CDR2 YDEGEE. The junction had 3 bases not matched to a gene; V was cut back by 2 bases and J by 9 bases. This clone came up a few times. The antigen is undetermined. V is TRBV5-8 and J is TRBJ1-5; 9 bases align to TRBD1. The sequencing input was PBMCs. The TCR comes from a woman between 40 and 55 years old in good health and CMV-seropositive. In nucleotides, the CDR3 is TGTGCCAGCAGCTTCGGACAGGGGCGGCCCCAGCATTTT. This encodes CASSFGQGRPQHF.